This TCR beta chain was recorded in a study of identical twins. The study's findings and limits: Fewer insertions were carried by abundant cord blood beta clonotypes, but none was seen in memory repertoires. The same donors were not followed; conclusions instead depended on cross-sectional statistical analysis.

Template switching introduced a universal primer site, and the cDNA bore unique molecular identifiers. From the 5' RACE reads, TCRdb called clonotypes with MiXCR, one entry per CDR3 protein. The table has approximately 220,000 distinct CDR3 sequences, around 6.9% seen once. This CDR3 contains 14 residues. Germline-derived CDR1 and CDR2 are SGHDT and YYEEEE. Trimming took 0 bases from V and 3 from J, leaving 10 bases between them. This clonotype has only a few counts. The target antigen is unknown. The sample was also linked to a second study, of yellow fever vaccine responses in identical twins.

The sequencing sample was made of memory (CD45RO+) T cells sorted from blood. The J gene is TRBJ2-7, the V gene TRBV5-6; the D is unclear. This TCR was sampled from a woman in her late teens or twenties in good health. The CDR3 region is CASSLGQDLYEQYF. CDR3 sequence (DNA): TGTGCCAGCAGCTTGGGGCAGGATCTCTACGAGCAGTACTTC.